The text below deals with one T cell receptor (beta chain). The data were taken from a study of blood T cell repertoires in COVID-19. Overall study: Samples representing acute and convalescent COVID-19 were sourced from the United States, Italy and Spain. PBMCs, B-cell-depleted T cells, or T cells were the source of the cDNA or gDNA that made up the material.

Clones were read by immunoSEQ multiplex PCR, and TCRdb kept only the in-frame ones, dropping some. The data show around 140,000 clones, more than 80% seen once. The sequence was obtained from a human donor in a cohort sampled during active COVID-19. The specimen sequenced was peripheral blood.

The CDR3 spells CASSPSRDSYGYTF. CDR3 bases: TGCGCCAGCAGCCCGTCCCGGGACAGCTATGGCTACACCTTC. The chain has TRBV5-1 and TRBJ1-2; 7 bases are a match to TRBD1. This CDR3 is built from 14 residues. Germline V gene lookup returns CDR1 SGHRS and CDR2 YFSETQ. Unmatched junction bases numbered 7, after V lost 4 bases and J lost 4 bases.